The 21 T cell receptor beta chains reported below all come from one sample, sequenced in a study of cytomegalovirus exposure and HLA in healthy donors. In the PCR, 60 Vbeta and 13 Jbeta primers were used. Clones were read by immunoSEQ multiplex PCR, and TCRdb kept only the in-frame ones, dropping some. The data contain about 120,000 clones, 78% of them seen just once; the ten biggest clones take up roughly a tenth. The sample was PBMCs. These TCRs come from a man aged 30 to 39 in good health and CMV-seropositive.

This clone showed up just once. The chain uses TRBV7-2 and TRBJ2-2, with 7 bases identical to TRBD1. The length of the CDR3 is 17 residues. V was pared by 7 bases and J by 2 bases, with 13 bases of the junction left unmatched. CDR1 is SGHTA, CDR2 FQGNSA, per germline. CDR3 nucleotide sequence: TGTGCCAGCACCGAAAACGCCCGGGACAGAAACACCGGGGAGCTGTTTTTT. This sequence encodes CASTENARDRNTGELFF.

This clone came up a few times. V and J are TRBV19 and TRBJ2-1; D perhaps matches TRBD2 (5 bases). V was pared by 4 bases and J by 7 bases, with 20 bases between. The germline V gene encodes CDR1 LNHDA and CDR2 SQIVND (reference sequence). The CDR3 is made up of 16 amino acids. CDR3 sequence: CASSTNGIEGRNEQFF. CDR3 nucleotide sequence: TGTGCCAGTAGTACGAACGGGATCGAGGGTCGGAATGAGCAGTTCTTC.

This chain uses TRBV19 with TRBJ2-7; unclear D gene. This CDR3 comprises 13 residues. V dropped 1 base and J dropped 5 bases, with 9 bases sitting between them. Germline CDR1 reads LNHDA; CDR2 reads SQIVND (reference sequence). The CDR3 sequence is CASSIGARNEQYF. CDR3 coding DNA: TGTGCCAGTAGTATAGGGGCGAGAAACGAGCAGTACTTC.

The V and J genes are TRBV2 and TRBJ2-7, with a weak D call TRBD1 (5 bases). CDR3 length: 16 amino acids. The germline V gene has CDR1 SNHLY and CDR2 FYNNEI. V lost 6 bases and J lost 4, with 22 bases in between. The CDR3 DNA follows: TGTGCCAGCAGGGGGCGCTTGAGCAGCTCGGGTTACGAGCAGTACTTC. Translated, it gives CASRGRLSSSGYEQYF.

The V and J genes are TRBV5-1 and TRBJ2-7; D gene ambiguous. The CDR3 runs 15 residues. Trimming pared 0 bases from V and 0 bases from J, leaving 10 bases between. From germline, CDR1 is SGHRS and CDR2 YFSETQ. CDR3 DNA: TGCGCCAGCAGCTTGGAGCGTCCGAGCTCCTACGAGCAGTACTTC. As protein: CASSLERPSSYEQYF.

This rearrangement joins TRBV6-1 to TRBJ1-2; tentatively, D is TRBD1 (5 bases). Germline values: CDR1 MNHNS, CDR2 SASEGT. Trimming took off 3 bases at V and 8 bases at J, with 16 bases between the two ends. There are 14 residues in the CDR3. The CDR3, as DNA: TGTGCCAGCAGTGATATTCCAGGCTGGGGCGGCTACACCTTC. It codes for CASSDIPGWGGYTF.

V is TRBV4-1 and J is TRBJ2-1; D remains unclear. The CDR3 has 15 residues. Germline loops: CDR1 MGHRA, CDR2 YSYEKL. Trimming cost V 0 bases and J 5 bases, with 11 bases left between them. The CDR3 sequence is CASSQEFGPNNEQFF. The CDR3 DNA follows: TGCGCCAGCAGCCAAGAATTTGGCCCCAACAATGAGCAGTTCTTC.

The chain is built from TRBV6-5 and TRBJ1-1; TRBD1 matches 7 bases. Germline V gene sequence: CDR1 MNHEY, CDR2 SVGAGI. Trimming took 4 bases from V and 0 from J; bases not matched to a gene: 5. The CDR3 has 15 amino acids. CDR3 loop: CASSFDREMNTEAFF. For the CDR3, the DNA is TGTGCCAGCAGTTTTGACAGGGAGATGAACACTGAAGCTTTCTTT.

The chain combines TRBV7-8 with TRBJ2-2; 11 bases match TRBD2. CDR3 length equals 18 residues. CDR1 and CDR2 from the germline V gene are SGHVS and FQNEAQ. V was clipped by 0 bases and J by 4 bases; unmatched bases: 7. Here the CDR3 reads CASSLAGLAGGRTGELFF. The DNA of the CDR3 is TGTGCCAGCAGCTTAGCAGGGCTAGCGGGAGGTCGCACCGGGGAGCTGTTTTTT. The full variable domain, rest sourced from reference TRBV7-8 and TRBJ2-2, is GAGVSQSPRYKVAKRGQDVALRCDPISGHVSLFWYQQALGQGPEFLTYFQNEAQLDKSGLPSDRFFAERPEGSVSTLKIQRTQQEDSAVYLCASSLAGLAGGRTGELFFGEGSRLTVL.

V and J are TRBV7-6 and TRBJ1-2; D call uncertain. The CDR3 has 14 amino acids. Looked up from germline, CDR1 is SGHVS and CDR2 is FNYEAQ. V gave up 4 bases and J gave up 4 bases, with 13 bases separating them. The CDR3 DNA sequence: TGTGCCAGCAGCTACGGCAGGAACCCCTATGGCTACACCTTC. Its protein is CASSYGRNPYGYTF.

V is TRBV9 and J is TRBJ2-7; D not certain. The V gene's germline CDR1 is SGDLS and CDR2 YYNGEE. The CDR3 runs to 13 residues. Deletions cut 0 bases from V and 9 bases from J, with 13 bases between. Here the CDR3 reads CASSVGGLDGQYF. The CDR3 coding sequence is TGTGCCAGCAGCGTAGGAGGTTTAGATGGGCAGTACTTC.

The genes are TRBV7-8 and TRBJ2-7, with a tentative D call TRBD1 (6 bases). The CDR3 has 17 amino acids. The V and J ends lost 1 base and 1 base respectively, with 17 bases between them. Germline values: CDR1 SGHVS, CDR2 FQNEAQ. CDR3 bases: TGTGCCAGCAGCTTAGGACTGGGGGCCGAAGCATCCTACGAGCAGTACTTC. Protein sequence: CASSLGLGAEASYEQYF.

The chain uses TRBV27 and TRBJ2-1, with TRBD2 matching 12 bases. CDR3 length equals 17 residues. Per the germline V gene, CDR1 is MNHEY and CDR2 is SMNVEV (reference sequence). The V segment lost 4 bases and the J segment 7 bases; nucleotides outside the gene matches: 11. The CDR3 protein is CASSSPTTSGRANEQFF. The CDR3 nucleotides are TGTGCCAGCAGTTCGCCCACGACTAGCGGGAGAGCGAATGAGCAGTTCTTC.

This chain connects TRBV27 to TRBJ2-3; D gene ambiguous. Germline CDR1 reads MNHEY; CDR2 reads SMNVEV (reference sequence). The CDR3 consists of 10 residues. Trimming cost V 5 bases and J 10 bases, with 7 bases left between them. The CDR3 here is CASSLVPQYF. The CDR3 nucleotides are TGTGCCAGCAGTCTAGTCCCGCAGTATTTT.

This clone was seen a handful of times. This chain joins TRBV23-1 and TRBJ2-5; perhaps TRBD2 as D (5 bases). TRBV23-1 is an ORF for which the function is uncertain. With 4 bases removed from V and 4 bases from J, the gap between germline ends came to 13 bases. This CDR3 comprises 14 residues. CDR3 protein: CASSPDGVAETQYF. The CDR3 DNA reads as TGCGCCAGCAGTCCCGACGGGGTCGCAGAGACCCAGTACTTC.

CDR3 coding DNA: TGTGCCAGCAGCGGACTAGCGGGAGGAAATGAGCAGTTCTTC. Amino acid sequence: CASSGLAGGNEQFF. The rearrangement uses TRBV6-4 and TRBJ2-1; the match to TRBD2 covers 14 bases. J lost 7 bases, V lost 6 bases, and 2 bases had no gene match. The CDR3 runs 14 residues. Germline assignment: CDR1 MRHNA and CDR2 SNTAGT.

The chain carries TRBV28 and TRBJ2-7; maybe TRBD1 (5 bases). Germline lookup yields CDR1 MDHEN and CDR2 SYDVKM. There are 14 residues in the CDR3. With 6 bases removed from V and 3 bases from J, the gap between germline ends came to 15 bases. CDR3 sequence reads: CASSQGIGVYEQYF. CDR3 nucleotide sequence: TGTGCCAGCAGCCAGGGAATTGGGGTCTACGAGCAGTACTTC.

This chain links TRBV5-1 with TRBJ1-4; D not resolved. The CDR3 totals 15 residues. The germline V gene encodes CDR1 SGHRS and CDR2 YFSETQ. Between the trimmed V and J ends, which lost 4 bases and 4 bases, there was a span of 14 bases. The chain's CDR3 is CASSPFRGLNEKLFF. The CDR3 DNA is TGCGCCAGCAGCCCCTTCCGGGGTCTTAATGAAAAACTGTTTTTT.

This clone was picked up a small number of times. The CDR3 reads CATTRGTDTQYF. The CDR3 DNA sequence: TGTGCCACCACCCGGGGCACAGATACGCAGTATTTT. The rearrangement uses TRBV7-9 and TRBJ2-3, with D unresolved. V was pared by 10 bases and J by 1 base, with 9 bases between. The CDR3 runs 12 residues. In germline, CDR1 is SEHNR, CDR2 FQNEAQ (reference sequence).

This clone appeared once. The V call is TRBV25-1, the J call TRBJ2-5, with TRBD1 as a possible D gene (5 bases). Germline V gives CDR1 MGHDK, CDR2 SYGVNS. CDR3 length equals 13 residues. Trimming left V 8 bases short and J 0 bases short, with 10 bases between. CDR3 loop: CASDSDNQETQYF. The DNA for the CDR3 is TGTGCCAGCGACTCGGACAACCAAGAGACCCAGTACTTC.

The chain links TRBV9 to TRBJ1-2; tentative D call: TRBD1 (5 bases). Germline lookup yields CDR1 SGDLS and CDR2 YYNGEE. Deletions cut 7 bases from V and 4 bases from J, with 14 bases between. This CDR3 region has 13 residues. The CDR3 sequence: CASGGSRVYGYTF. CDR3 sequence (DNA): TGTGCCAGCGGGGGGTCCAGGGTCTATGGCTACACCTTC. Looking up the rest from reference TRBV9 and TRBJ1-2 gives the full variable domain: DSGVTQTPKHLITATGQRVTLRCSPRSGDLSVYWYQQSLDQGLQFLIQYYNGEERAKGNILERFSAQQFPDLHSELNLSSLELGDSALYFCASGGSRVYGYTFGSGTRLTVV.